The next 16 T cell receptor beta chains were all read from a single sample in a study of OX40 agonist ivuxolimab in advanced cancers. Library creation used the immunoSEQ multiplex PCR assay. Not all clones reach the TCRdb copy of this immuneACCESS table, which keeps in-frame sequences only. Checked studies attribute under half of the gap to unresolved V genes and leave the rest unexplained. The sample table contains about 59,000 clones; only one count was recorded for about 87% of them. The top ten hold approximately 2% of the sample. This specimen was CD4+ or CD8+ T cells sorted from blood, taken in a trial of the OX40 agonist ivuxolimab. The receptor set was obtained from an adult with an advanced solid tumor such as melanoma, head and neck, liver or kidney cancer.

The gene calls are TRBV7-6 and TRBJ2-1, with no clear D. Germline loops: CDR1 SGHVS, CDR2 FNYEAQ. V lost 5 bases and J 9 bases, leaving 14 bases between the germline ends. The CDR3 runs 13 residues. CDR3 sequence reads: CASSAWASTEQFF. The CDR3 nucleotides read TGTGCCAGCAGCGCCTGGGCCTCCACTGAGCAGTTCTTC.

CDR3 sequence: CASSLMQGTEAFF. The CDR3 nucleotides read TGTGCCAGCAGCTTAATGCAGGGGACTGAAGCTTTCTTT. This chain joins TRBV7-3 and TRBJ1-1; D is perhaps TRBD1 (6 bases). Germline values: CDR1 SGHTA, CDR2 FQGTGA. Trimming removed 1 base from V and 5 bases from J, with 8 bases in between. CDR3 length: 13 residues. Based on the CDR3 plus reference TRBV7-3 and TRBJ1-1, the full variable domain is GAGVSQTPSNKVTEKGKYVELRCDPISGHTALYWYRQSLGQGPEFLIYFQGTGAADDSGLPNDRFFAVRPEGSVSTLKIQRTERGDSAVYLCASSLMQGTEAFFGQGTRLTVV.

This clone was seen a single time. The DNA of the CDR3 is TGTGCCAGCAGTGAAACCCTAGCGGGAGCCTACGAGCAGTACTTC. Translating it yields CASSETLAGAYEQYF. V is TRBV2 and J is TRBJ2-7; 10 bases map to TRBD2. The CDR3 runs 15 residues. J lost 2 bases, V lost 2 bases, and 3 bases had no gene match. Germline-derived CDR1 and CDR2 are SNHLY and FYNNEI.

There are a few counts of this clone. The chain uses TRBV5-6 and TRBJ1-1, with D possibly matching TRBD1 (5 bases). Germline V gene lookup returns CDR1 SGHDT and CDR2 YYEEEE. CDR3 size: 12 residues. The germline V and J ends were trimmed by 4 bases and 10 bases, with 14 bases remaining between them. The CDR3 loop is CASSPGPGGAFF. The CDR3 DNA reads TGTGCCAGCAGCCCTGGACCTGGGGGAGCTTTCTTT. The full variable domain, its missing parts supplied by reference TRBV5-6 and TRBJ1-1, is DAGVTQSPTHLIKTRGQQVTLRCSPKSGHDTVSWYQQALGQGPQFIFQYYEEEERQRGNFPDRFSGHQFPNYSSELNVNALLLGDSALYLCASSPGPGGAFFGQGTRLTVV.

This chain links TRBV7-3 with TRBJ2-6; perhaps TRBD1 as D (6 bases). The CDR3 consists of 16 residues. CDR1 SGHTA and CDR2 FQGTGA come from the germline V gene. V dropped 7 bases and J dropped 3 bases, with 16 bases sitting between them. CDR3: CASTPTGFGGANVLTF. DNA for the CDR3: TGTGCCAGCACCCCAACAGGGTTCGGTGGGGCCAACGTCCTGACTTTC.

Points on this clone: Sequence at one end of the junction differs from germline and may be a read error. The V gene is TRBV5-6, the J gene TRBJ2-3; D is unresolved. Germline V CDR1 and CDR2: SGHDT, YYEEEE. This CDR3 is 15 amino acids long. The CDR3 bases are TGTGCCAGCAGCTTGTCCAGCCAGCTCACAGATGCGCAGTATTTT. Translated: CASSLSSQLTDAQYF.

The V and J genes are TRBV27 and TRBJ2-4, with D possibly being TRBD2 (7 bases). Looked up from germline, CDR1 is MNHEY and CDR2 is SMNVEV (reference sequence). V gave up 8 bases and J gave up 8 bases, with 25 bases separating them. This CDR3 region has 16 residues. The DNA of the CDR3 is TGTGCCAGCTTAGCCCTAGGGGGAGGGCCAAGAGACATTCAGTACTTC. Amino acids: CASLALGGGPRDIQYF.

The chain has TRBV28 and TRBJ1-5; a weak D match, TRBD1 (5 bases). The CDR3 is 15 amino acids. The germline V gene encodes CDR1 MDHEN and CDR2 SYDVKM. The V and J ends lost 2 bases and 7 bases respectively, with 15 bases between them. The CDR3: CASSLRRGARQPQHF. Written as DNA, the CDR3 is TGTGCCAGCAGTTTACGCCGTGGGGCAAGGCAGCCCCAGCATTTT.

CDR3 nucleotides: TGCGCCAGCAGCCAAGCGAGGCTCACTAATTCACCCCTCCACTTT. Amino acids: CASSQARLTNSPLHF. This chain joins TRBV4-3 and TRBJ1-6; D is undetermined. The CDR3 totals 15 residues. Germline V CDR1 and CDR2: LGHNA, YSLEER. V was clipped by 1 base and J by 6 bases, with 10 bases between them.

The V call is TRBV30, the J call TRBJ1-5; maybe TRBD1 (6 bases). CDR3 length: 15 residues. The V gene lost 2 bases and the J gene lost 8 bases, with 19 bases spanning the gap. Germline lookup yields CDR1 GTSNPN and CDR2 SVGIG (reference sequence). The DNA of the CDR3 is TGTGCCTGGAGTTTCACCCGGGACATGGGGGAGCCCCAGCATTTT. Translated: CAWSFTRDMGEPQHF.

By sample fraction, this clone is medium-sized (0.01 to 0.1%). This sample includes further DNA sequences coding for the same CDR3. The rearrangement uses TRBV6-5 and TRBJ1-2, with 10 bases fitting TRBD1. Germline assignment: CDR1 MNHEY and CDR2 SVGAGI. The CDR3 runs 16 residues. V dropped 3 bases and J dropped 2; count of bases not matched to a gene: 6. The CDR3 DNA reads TGTGCCAGCAGTTATATTCGGACAGGGGGGAACTATGGCTACACCTTC. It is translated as CASSYIRTGGNYGYTF.

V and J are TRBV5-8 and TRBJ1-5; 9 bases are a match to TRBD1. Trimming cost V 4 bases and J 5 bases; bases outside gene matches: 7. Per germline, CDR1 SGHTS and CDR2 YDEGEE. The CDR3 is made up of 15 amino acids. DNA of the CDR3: TGTGCCAGCAGCGTCGGGACAGGGCGTTATCAGCCCCAGCATTTT. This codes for CASSVGTGRYQPQHF.

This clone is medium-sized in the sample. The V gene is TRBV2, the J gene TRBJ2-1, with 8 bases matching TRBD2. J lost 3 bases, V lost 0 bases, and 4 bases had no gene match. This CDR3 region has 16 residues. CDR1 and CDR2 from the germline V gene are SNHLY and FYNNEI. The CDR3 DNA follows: TGTGCCAGCAGTGAAGCAGGCGGGGGGAACTACAATGAGCAGTTCTTC. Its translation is CASSEAGGGNYNEQFF.

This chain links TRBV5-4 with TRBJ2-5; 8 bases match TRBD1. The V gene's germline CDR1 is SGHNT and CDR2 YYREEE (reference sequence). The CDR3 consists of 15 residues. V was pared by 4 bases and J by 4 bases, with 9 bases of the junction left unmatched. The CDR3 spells CASSPRDRRGETQYF. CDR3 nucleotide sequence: TGTGCCAGCAGCCCACGGGACAGGCGGGGAGAGACCCAGTACTTC.

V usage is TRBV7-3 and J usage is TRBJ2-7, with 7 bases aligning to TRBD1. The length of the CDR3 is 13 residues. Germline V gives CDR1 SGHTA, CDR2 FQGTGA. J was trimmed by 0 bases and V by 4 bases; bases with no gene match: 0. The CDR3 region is CASSSGGSYEQYF. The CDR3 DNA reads TGTGCCAGCAGCTCAGGGGGCTCCTACGAGCAGTACTTC.

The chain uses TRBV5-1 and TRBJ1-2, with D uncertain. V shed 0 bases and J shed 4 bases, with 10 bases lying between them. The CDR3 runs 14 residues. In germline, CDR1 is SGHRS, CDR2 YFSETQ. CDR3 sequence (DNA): TGCGCCAGCAGCTTGGGTCAGGCTTTCTATGGCTACACCTTC. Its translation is CASSLGQAFYGYTF.